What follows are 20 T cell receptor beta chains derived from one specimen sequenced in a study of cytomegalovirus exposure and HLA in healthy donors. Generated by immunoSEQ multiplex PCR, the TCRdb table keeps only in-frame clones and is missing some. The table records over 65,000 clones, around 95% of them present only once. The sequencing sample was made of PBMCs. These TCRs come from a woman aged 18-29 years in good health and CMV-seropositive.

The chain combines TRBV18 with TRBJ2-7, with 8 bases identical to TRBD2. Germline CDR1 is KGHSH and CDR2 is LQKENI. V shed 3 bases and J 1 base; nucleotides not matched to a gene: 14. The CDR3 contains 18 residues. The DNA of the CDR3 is TGTGCCAGCTCACCTACGACCTTAGCGGGACTGCCATCCTACGAGCAGTACTTC. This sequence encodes CASSPTTLAGLPSYEQYF.

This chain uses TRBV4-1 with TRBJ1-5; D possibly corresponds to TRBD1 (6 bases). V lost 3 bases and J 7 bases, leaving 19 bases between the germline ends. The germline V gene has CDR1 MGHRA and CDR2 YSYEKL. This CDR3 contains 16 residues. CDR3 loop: CASSHIRGGSNQPQHF. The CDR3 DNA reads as TGCGCCAGCAGCCACATAAGGGGGGGGAGTAACCAGCCCCAGCATTTT.

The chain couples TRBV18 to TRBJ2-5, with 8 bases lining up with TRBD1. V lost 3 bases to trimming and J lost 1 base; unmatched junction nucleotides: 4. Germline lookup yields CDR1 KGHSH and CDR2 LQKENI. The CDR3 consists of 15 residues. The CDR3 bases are TGTGCCAGCTCACCCAGGGGGCTCCTCCAAGAGACCCAGTACTTC. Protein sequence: CASSPRGLLQETQYF.

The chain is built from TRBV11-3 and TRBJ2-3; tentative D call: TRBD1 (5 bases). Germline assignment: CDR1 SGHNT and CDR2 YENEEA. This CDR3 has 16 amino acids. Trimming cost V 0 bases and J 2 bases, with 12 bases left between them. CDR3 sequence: CASSLDQGADTDTQYF. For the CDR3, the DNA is TGTGCCAGCAGCTTAGATCAGGGCGCCGACACAGATACGCAGTATTTT. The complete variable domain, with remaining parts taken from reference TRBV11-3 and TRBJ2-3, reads EAGVVQSPRYKIIEKKQPVAFWCNPISGHNTLYWYLQNLGQGPELLIRYENEEAVDDSQLPKDRFSAERLKGVDSTLKIQPAELGDSAVYLCASSLDQGADTDTQYFGPGTRLTVL.

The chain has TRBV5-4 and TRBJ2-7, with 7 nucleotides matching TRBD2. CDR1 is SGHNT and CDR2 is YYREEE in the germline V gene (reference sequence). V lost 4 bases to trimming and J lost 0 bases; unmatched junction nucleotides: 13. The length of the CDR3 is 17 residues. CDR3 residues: CASSGGSSGRSSYEQYF. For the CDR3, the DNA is TGTGCCAGCAGCGGCGGGAGTTCAGGACGAAGCTCCTACGAGCAGTACTTC.

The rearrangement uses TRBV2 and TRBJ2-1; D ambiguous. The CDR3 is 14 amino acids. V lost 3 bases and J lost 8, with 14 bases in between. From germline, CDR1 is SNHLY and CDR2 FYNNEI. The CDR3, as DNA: TGTGCCAGCAGTGACCAGGCTTTGGTGGATGAGCAGTTCTTC. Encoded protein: CASSDQALVDEQFF. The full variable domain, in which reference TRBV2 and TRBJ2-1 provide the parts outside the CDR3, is EPEVTQTPSHQVTQMGQEVILRCVPISNHLYFYWYRQILGQKVEFLVSFYNNEISEKSEIFDDQFSVERPDGSNFTLKIRSTKLEDSAMYFCASSDQALVDEQFFGPGTRLTVL.

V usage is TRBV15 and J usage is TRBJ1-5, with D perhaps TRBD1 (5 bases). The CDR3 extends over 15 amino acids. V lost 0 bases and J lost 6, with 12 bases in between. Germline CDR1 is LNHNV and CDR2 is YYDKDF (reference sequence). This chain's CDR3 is CATSRDGRGGQPQHF. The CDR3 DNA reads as TGTGCCACCAGCAGAGATGGTAGGGGAGGTCAGCCCCAGCATTTT. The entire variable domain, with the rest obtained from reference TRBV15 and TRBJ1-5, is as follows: DAMVIQNPRYQVTQFGKPVTLSCSQTLNHNVMYWYQQKSSQAPKLLFHYYDKDFNNEADTPDNFQSRRPNTSFCFLDIRSPGLGDTAMYLCATSRDGRGGQPQHFGDGTRLSIL.

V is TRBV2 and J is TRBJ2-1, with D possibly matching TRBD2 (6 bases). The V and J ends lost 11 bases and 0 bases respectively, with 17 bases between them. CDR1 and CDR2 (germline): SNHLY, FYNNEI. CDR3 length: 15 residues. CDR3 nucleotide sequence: TGTGCCGGCCGGGATAGCGGCAGCTCCTACAATGAGCAGTTCTTC. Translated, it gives CAGRDSGSSYNEQFF.

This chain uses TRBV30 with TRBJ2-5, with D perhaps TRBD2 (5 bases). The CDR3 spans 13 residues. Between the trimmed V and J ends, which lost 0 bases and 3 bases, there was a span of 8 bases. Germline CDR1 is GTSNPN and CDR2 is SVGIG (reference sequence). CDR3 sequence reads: CAWSVDGKETQYF. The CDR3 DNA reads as TGTGCCTGGAGTGTGGACGGGAAAGAGACCCAGTACTTC. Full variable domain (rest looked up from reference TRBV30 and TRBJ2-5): SQTIHQWPATLVQPVGSPLSLECTVEGTSNPNLYWYRQAAGRGLQLLFYSVGIGQISSEVPQNLSASRPQDRQFILSSKKLLLSDSGFYLCAWSVDGKETQYFGPGTRLLVL.

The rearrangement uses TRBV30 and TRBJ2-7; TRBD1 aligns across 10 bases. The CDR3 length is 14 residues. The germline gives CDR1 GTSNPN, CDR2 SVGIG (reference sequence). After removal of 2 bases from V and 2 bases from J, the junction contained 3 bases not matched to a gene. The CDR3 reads CAWSHGTGAYEQYF. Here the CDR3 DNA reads TGTGCCTGGAGTCACGGGACAGGGGCCTACGAGCAGTACTTC.

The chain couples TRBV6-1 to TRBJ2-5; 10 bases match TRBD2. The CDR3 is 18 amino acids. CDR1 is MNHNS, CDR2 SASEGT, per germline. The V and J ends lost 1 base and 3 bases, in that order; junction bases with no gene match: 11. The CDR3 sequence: CASSEGEGSGRLKETQYF. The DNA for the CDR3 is TGTGCCAGCAGTGAAGGGGAGGGTAGCGGGAGGCTTAAAGAGACCCAGTACTTC.

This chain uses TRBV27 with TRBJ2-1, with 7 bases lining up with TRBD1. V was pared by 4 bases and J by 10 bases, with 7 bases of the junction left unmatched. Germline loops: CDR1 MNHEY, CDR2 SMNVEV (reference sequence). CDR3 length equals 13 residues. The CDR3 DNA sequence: TGTGCCAGCAGTTCCCTCGACAGGGACGAGCAGTTCTTC. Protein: CASSSLDRDEQFF.

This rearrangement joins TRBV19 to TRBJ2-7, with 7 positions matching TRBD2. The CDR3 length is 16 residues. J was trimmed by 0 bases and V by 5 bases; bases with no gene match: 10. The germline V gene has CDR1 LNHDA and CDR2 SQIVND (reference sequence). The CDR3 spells CASSPRSGASSYEQYF. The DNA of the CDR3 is TGTGCCAGTAGTCCAAGAAGCGGGGCGAGCTCCTACGAGCAGTACTTC.

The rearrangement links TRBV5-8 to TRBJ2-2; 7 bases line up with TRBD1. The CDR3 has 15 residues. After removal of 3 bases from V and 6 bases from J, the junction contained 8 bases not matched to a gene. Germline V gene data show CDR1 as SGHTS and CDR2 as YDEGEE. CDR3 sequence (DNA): TGTGCCAGCAGCTCCCTAACAGGGGCTCCCGGGGAGCTGTTTTTT. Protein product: CASSSLTGAPGELFF.

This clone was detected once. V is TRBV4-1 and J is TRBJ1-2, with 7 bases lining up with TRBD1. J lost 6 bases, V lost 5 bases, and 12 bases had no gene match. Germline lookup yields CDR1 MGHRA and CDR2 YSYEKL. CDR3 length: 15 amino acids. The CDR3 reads CASSGRDSRGHGYTF. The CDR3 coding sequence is TGCGCCAGCAGCGGCCGGGACAGTAGAGGCCATGGCTACACCTTC.

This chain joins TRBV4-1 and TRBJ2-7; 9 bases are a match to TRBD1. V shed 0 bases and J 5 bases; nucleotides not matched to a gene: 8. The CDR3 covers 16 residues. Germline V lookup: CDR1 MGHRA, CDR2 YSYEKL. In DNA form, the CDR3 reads TGCGCCAGCAGCCAAGATGTCGACAGGGGGTTGAACGAGCAGTACTTC. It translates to CASSQDVDRGLNEQYF.

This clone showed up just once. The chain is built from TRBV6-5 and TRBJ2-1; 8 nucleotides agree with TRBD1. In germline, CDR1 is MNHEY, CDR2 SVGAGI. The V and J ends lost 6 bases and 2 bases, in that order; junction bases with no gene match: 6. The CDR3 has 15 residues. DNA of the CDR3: TGTGCCAGCAGAGAGGGGGGACAGGCCTACAATGAGCAGTTCTTC. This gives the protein CASREGGQAYNEQFF.

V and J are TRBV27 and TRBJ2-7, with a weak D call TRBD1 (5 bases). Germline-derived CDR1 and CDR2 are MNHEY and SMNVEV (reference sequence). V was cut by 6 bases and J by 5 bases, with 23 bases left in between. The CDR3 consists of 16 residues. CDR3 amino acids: CASRDPSGLLDHEQYF. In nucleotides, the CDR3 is TGTGCCAGCAGAGACCCGTCAGGGCTCTTGGACCACGAGCAGTACTTC.

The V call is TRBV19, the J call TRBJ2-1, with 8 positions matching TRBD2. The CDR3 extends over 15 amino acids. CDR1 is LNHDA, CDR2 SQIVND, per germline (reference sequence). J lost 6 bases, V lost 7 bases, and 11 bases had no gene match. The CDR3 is CASTLSGSGGNEQFF. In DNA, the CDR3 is TGTGCCAGTACTCTCAGCGGGAGCGGTGGCAATGAGCAGTTCTTC.

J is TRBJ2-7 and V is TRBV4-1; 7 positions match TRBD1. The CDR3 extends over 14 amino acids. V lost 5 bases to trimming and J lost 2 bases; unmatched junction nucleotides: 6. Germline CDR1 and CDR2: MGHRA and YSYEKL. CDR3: CASSSQGDPYEQYF. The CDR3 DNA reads TGCGCCAGCAGCTCCCAGGGGGACCCCTACGAGCAGTACTTC.